This TCR beta chain was documented in a study of response to subunit inactivated influenza vaccine. The study, taken as a whole, reports: The authors offered the suggestion that each seasonal influenza vaccination recruits few new T cells.

MiXCR, run by TCRdb on the RT-PCR reads, gives a single entry per CDR3 protein. Among some 850,000 distinct CDR3 sequences listed, approximately 17% were seen once. The V gene's germline CDR1 is KGHDR and CDR2 SFDVKD. The CDR3 totals 13 residues. Trimming removed 3 bases from V and 5 bases from J, with 10 bases in between. Turning to this clonotype: Its antigen remains unknown.

This chain joins TRBV24-1 and TRBJ2-7; D unresolved. The sample was PBMCs from blood, taken about 5 days after vaccination. This receptor was identified in a man aged 50 to 59 who received an inactivated influenza vaccine. CDR3 nucleotide sequence: TGTGCCACCAGTGATACGGTAGTCCACGAGCAGTACTTC. Its translation is CATSDTVVHEQYF.